Here is one T cell receptor beta chain with its context. This clonotype was recorded many times. No cognate antigen has been identified for it. It has no much larger one-base neighbor in the sample; base qualities were not kept. Library construction relied on PCR. Sequencing instrument: Illumina HiSeq 2500. TCR library preparation used molecular barcoding, with unique molecular identifiers applied to normalize quantification of the TCRbeta repertoire. TCRdb reprocessing: public reads trimmed at Q25 with fastp, clones called with MiXCR, in-frame beta chains kept. One record per CDR3 amino acid sequence lists the most common genes and DNA. The table for this sample lists some 250,000 distinct CDR3 sequences; approximately 12% of them were counted only once. Clones ranked in the top ten supply about 2.6% of the sample. This specimen belongs to a study of T-cell reconstitution after alpha-beta-depleted transplantation in children listed by TCRdb under 2016. Context from the whole study: Using TCR repertoire profiling, the study quantitatively followed how T-cell immune reconstitution unfolded in children after TCRalphabeta/CD19-depleted allogeneic hematopoietic cell transplantation.

CDR1 SGHTA and CDR2 FQGNSA were looked up in the germline V gene. Relative to germline, V is 5 bases shorter and J is 7 bases shorter, with 17 bases between their ends. From the cysteine up to the phenylalanine, the CDR3 has a length of 14 residues. The DNA shown is the 42-base CDR3, in frame from base 1. The chain is assembled from TRBV7-2 and TRBJ2-5; TRBD2 might be the D gene, on 5 matching bases. The sequenced sample was PBMCs from the stem cell graft donor, obtained from the stem cell graft. The receptor comes from a human donor who donated a stem cell graft to a child with acute lymphoblastic leukemia. CDR3 sequence: CASSPIPRAGTQYF. The DNA is as follows: TGTGCCAGCAGCCCTATCCCTCGGGCGGGGACCCAGTACTTC.